A selection of T cell receptor beta chains follows, all from one sample in a study of regulatory T cells in long-lasting Graves disease. TCRdb redid the calling of the multiplex PCR reads with MiXCR, one entry per CDR3 protein. The sample has roughly 400,000 distinct CDR3 sequences; 21% are singletons. The sequencing used peripheral blood mononuclear cells (PBMCs), collected when the disease was refractory, from a patient treated with antithyroid drugs. These receptors originate from a female donor with Graves disease. CDR3s include the opening cysteine and the closing phenylalanine or tryptophan. A D gene is named only where the DNA matches it firmly. Not every row has a clone size; where given, it reads once, few, many or a size class.

j_gene	d_gene	abundance	v_gene	CDR3nt	CDR3aa
TRBJ2-1	TRBD2	NA	TRBV29-1	TGCAGCGTTGCCCGGGAGGGATACAATGAGCAGTTCTTC	CSVAREGYNEQFF
TRBJ2-7	NA	many	TRBV12-3/TRBV12-4	TGTGCCAGCAGTCTTCCCGGGGGTGCGGCTGGGGGCTACGAGCAGTACTTC	CASSLPGGAAGGYEQYF
TRBJ2-4	TRBD2	NA	TRBV4-1	TGCGCCAGCAGCCCAGGGCGGGAGGGCCTCGGAAACATTCAGTACTTC	CASSPGREGLGNIQYF
TRBJ2-6	NA	many	TRBV12-3/TRBV12-4	TGTGCCAGCAGTATGGAGGGGCAGTTCCCCGGCTCTGGGGCCAACGTCCTGACTTTC	CASSMEGQFPGSGANVLTF
TRBJ2-4	NA	NA	TRBV14	TGTGCCAGCAGCCAACGGGGGTTTGCCAAAAACATTCAGTACTTC	CASSQRGFAKNIQYF
TRBJ2-5	NA	few	TRBV7-9	TGTGCCAGCAACTCGGATCAGGGATGGTTAGAGGAGACCCAGTACTTC	CASNSDQGWLEETQYF
TRBJ2-5	NA	NA	TRBV5-6	TGTGCCAGCAGCTTGGCTGAGAGAAAAGAGACCCAGTACTTC	CASSLAERKETQYF
TRBJ2-3	NA	NA	TRBV15	TGTGCCACCAGCAGAGGGACACAGGGCCTGGGAACAGATACGCAGTATTTT	CATSRGTQGLGTDTQYF
TRBJ2-5	NA	few	TRBV15	TGTGCCACCCTAGGGACGGCTAAAGAGACCCAGTACTTC	CATLGTAKETQYF
TRBJ2-7	NA	many	TRBV28	TGTGCCAGCAGTTACAGGGTCTCCTACGAGCAGTACTTC	CASSYRVSYEQYF
TRBJ2-7	TRBD2	many	TRBV2	TGTGCCAGCAGAGCCGGGACTAGCGGGTTTAACGAGCAGTACTTC	CASRAGTSGFNEQYF
TRBJ1-5	NA	NA	TRBV15	TGTGCCACCAGCAGAGTATTAGGGAACAATCAGCCCCAGCATTTT	CATSRVLGNNQPQHF
TRBJ1-2	TRBD1	NA	TRBV5-5	TGTGCCAGCTATCAGGGGGCAGCTACTCACTATGGCTACACCTTC	CASYQGAATHYGYTF
TRBJ2-5	NA	many	TRBV24-1	TGTGCCACCAGTGACCCGGACCTGCGGGGAGAGACCCAGTACTTC	CATSDPDLRGETQYF
TRBJ2-1	TRBD2	NA	TRBV27	TGTGCCAGCAGTTTGAGAGCGGGAGTAGATGAGCAGTTCTTC	CASSLRAGVDEQFF
TRBJ2-3	NA	NA	TRBV6-1	TGTGCCAGCAGTGAAGCTGGTCCGGTTACGAAACAGTATTTT	CASSEAGPVTKQYF
TRBJ2-1	NA	few	TRBV19	TGTGCCAGTAGTATAAGGGGTCGGGGTGAGCAGTTCTTC	CASSIRGRGEQFF
TRBJ2-1	TRBD2	many	TRBV11-2	TGTGCCAGCAGCTTTCGGGGGGGCTCCTACAATGAGCAGTTCTTC	CASSFRGGSYNEQFF
TRBJ1-5	NA	many	TRBV2	TGTGCCAGCAGCGCCCTGGGGGGAAGGCAGCCCCAGCATTTT	CASSALGGRQPQHF
TRBJ2-1	TRBD1	NA	TRBV7-9	TGTGCCAGCAGCTTCCGGGACAGGGCGACCGATGAGCAGTTCTTC	CASSFRDRATDEQFF
TRBJ2-2	TRBD1	NA	TRBV27	TGTGCCAGCAGTTTCTTGACAGGGTTCACCGGGGAGCTGTTTTTT	CASSFLTGFTGELFF
TRBJ1-2	NA	NA	TRBV30	TGTGCCTGGAGTGTACGGGTTTGGGGAGACTATGGCTACACCTTC	CAWSVRVWGDYGYTF
TRBJ2-5	TRBD2	few	TRBV6-2/TRBV6-3	TGTGCCAGCAGACGGACTAGCGGAGTTCAAGAGACCCAGTACTTC	CASRRTSGVQETQYF
TRBJ2-3	TRBD1	NA	TRBV3-1	TGTGCCAGCAGCCAAGGGGACAGCCAAACAGATACGCAGTATTTT	CASSQGDSQTDTQYF
TRBJ2-7	TRBD1	many	TRBV12-3/TRBV12-4	TGTGCCAGCAGCCAGGACAGGAGCTCCTACGAGCAGTACTTC	CASSQDRSSYEQYF
TRBJ2-2	NA	once	TRBV20-1	TGCAGTGCTAGAGATCCATTAGGGGAAGGGGCCGGGGAGCTGTTTTTT	CSARDPLGEGAGELFF
TRBJ1-1	NA	many	TRBV24-1	TGTGCCACCAGAGATACGGGGAACACTGAAGCTTTCTTT	CATRDTGNTEAFF
TRBJ1-2	TRBD1	NA	TRBV4-2	TGTGCCAGCAGCCAACCTTCGATCCGACAGGGTAATAACTATGGCTACACCTTC	CASSQPSIRQGNNYGYTF
TRBJ2-7	NA	many	TRBV28	TGTGCCAGCAGGATAGCGGAGGCCTACGAGCAGTACTTC	CASRIAEAYEQYF
TRBJ1-2	NA	NA	TRBV11-2	TGTGCCAGCAGCCAGACGACATTGGTCTATGGCTACACCTTC	CASSQTTLVYGYTF
TRBJ2-2	NA	NA	TRBV28	TGTGCCAGCAGTACCCTCCAGCGGAACACCGGGGAGCTGTTTTTT	CASSTLQRNTGELFF
TRBJ1-1	TRBD1	many	TRBV25-1	TGTGCCAGCAGTGTGACAGGGCCTTCCCCTGAAGCTTTCTTT	CASSVTGPSPEAFF
TRBJ2-5	NA	many	TRBV12-3/TRBV12-4	TGTGCCAGCAGACTCTACGGGGAGACCCAGTACTTC	CASRLYGETQYF
TRBJ2-2	NA	few	TRBV9	TGTGCCAGCAGCGTCCTGGGACTCGGACCCGGGGAGCTGTTTTTT	CASSVLGLGPGELFF
TRBJ2-3	TRBD2	NA	TRBV2	TGTGCCAGCAGTGGGTCGACTAGCGATAGCACAGATACGCAGTATTTT	CASSGSTSDSTDTQYF
TRBJ1-5	NA	many	TRBV28	TGTGCCAGCAGGCTCGGGAATCAGCCCCAGCATTTT	CASRLGNQPQHF
TRBJ1-1	TRBD1	NA	TRBV14	TGTGCCAGCAGCCAGCCCACAGGGGTTAAGACTGAAGCTTTCTTT	CASSQPTGVKTEAFF
TRBJ1-4	TRBD1	many	TRBV20-1	TGCAGTGCGCTGGTACAGGGGGTCGATGAAAAACTGTTTTTT	CSALVQGVDEKLFF
TRBJ2-1	NA	NA	TRBV5-5	TGTGCCAGCAGCATATCCACAGGGCTAGCTATGAATGAGCAGTTCTTC	CASSISTGLAMNEQFF
TRBJ2-7	NA	many	TRBV6-1	TGTGCCAGCTGCCAAGACAGTCGGTACGAGCAGTACTTC	CASCQDSRYEQYF
TRBJ2-5	TRBD1	NA	TRBV5-8	TGTGCCAGCAGCCGGGGCGATTCCGGGACAGGGCTCCAAGAGACCCAGTACTTC	CASSRGDSGTGLQETQYF
TRBJ2-5	NA	many	TRBV27	TGTGCCAGCAGTCTATCCCCGAGTTTCACAGCCCGCCAAGAGACCCAGTACTTC	CASSLSPSFTARQETQYF
TRBJ2-1	TRBD2	few	TRBV6-2/TRBV6-3	TGTGCCAGCAGTGATTCTCGCGGGAGTATCTACAATGAGCAGTTCTTC	CASSDSRGSIYNEQFF
TRBJ2-7	NA	NA	TRBV12-3/TRBV12-4	TGTGCCAGCAGTCTCACCGCCGGGAGCCCCTACGAGCAGTACTTC	CASSLTAGSPYEQYF
TRBJ1-1	NA	many	TRBV29-1	TGCAGCGTTGAAGATAGACAGGAGAACACTGAAGCTTTCTTT	CSVEDRQENTEAFF
TRBJ1-1	NA	many	TRBV28	TGTGCCAGCAGTCAACCGCCAGGGAACACTGAAGCTTTCTTT	CASSQPPGNTEAFF
TRBJ1-5	NA	many	TRBV24-1	TGTGCCACCGGGGTTCGTAATCAGCCCCAGCATTTT	CATGVRNQPQHF
TRBJ1-1	NA	many	TRBV12-3/TRBV12-4	TGTGCCAGCAGTTTTGGGGGGGGAGGCACTGAAGCTTTCTTT	CASSFGGGGTEAFF
TRBJ2-1	NA	few	TRBV28	TGTGCCAGCAGGGTGGACTACAATGAGCAGTTCTTC	CASRVDYNEQFF
TRBJ2-2	TRBD2	many	TRBV15	TGTGCCACCAGCGGCAGACTAGCGGGATACACCGGGGAGCTGTTTTTT	CATSGRLAGYTGELFF
TRBJ1-1	NA	many	TRBV28	TGTGCCAGCAGTTCCCCGCCCCAGGTCAGAGCTTTCTTT	CASSSPPQVRAFF
TRBJ1-5	TRBD1	NA	TRBV20-1	TGCAGTGCCGGGACAGGGAGGAGCAATCAGCCCCAGCATTTT	CSAGTGRSNQPQHF
TRBJ1-5	NA	many	TRBV6-1	TGTGCCAGCAGTGAAGGAGAGTATAGCAATCAGCCCCAGCATTTT	CASSEGEYSNQPQHF
TRBJ1-2	TRBD1	many	TRBV11-2	TGTGCCAGCAGCCCAAGCGCGGGACAGGTGGGCTACACCTTC	CASSPSAGQVGYTF
TRBJ2-3	TRBD2	few	TRBV2	TGTGCCAGCAGTGAACGGGACTACGTCGCAGATACGCAGTATTTT	CASSERDYVADTQYF
TRBJ1-5	TRBD1	many	TRBV28	TGTGCCAGCAGTCTTCCCCCGTCGGACAGGCACAATCAGCCCCAGCATTTT	CASSLPPSDRHNQPQHF
TRBJ1-3	NA	many	TRBV28	TGTGCCAGCAGCTCACCTATCCGACCTGGAAACACCATATATTTT	CASSSPIRPGNTIYF
TRBJ2-7	TRBD1	few	TRBV29-1	TGCAGCGTTGGAGGGACAGGGGGCGAGCAGTACTTC	CSVGGTGGEQYF
TRBJ1-6	NA	NA	TRBV19	TGTGCCAGTAGTAGGACAGAGTATAATTCACCCCTCCACTTT	CASSRTEYNSPLHF
TRBJ2-7	NA	NA	TRBV10-3	TGTGCCATCAGTGAGTCGGTAGGGATGGATACCTACGAGCAGTACTTC	CAISESVGMDTYEQYF